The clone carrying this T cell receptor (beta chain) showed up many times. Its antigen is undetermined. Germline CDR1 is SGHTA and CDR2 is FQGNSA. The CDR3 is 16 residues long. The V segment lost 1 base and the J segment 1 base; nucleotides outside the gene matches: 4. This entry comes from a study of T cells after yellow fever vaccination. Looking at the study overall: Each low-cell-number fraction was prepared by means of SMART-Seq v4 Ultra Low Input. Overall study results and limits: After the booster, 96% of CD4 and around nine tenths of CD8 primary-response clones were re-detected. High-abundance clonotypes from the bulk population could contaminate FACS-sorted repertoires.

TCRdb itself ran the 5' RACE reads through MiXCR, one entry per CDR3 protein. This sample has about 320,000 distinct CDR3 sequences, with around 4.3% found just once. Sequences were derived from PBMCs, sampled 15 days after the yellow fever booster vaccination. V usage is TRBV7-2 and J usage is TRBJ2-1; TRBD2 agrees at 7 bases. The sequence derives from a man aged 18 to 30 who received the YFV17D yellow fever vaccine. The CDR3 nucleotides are TGTGCCAGCAGCTTAGATGGGCGGGGGTCCTACAATGAGCAGTTCTTC. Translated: CASSLDGRGSYNEQFF.